These 5 T cell receptor beta chains were all obtained from the same sample, sequenced in a study of glioma-infiltrating T cells. The iRepertoire nested amplicon-rescue multiplex PCR amplified TCR alpha and beta CDR3s from RNA. TCRdb analysed the multiplex PCR reads with MiXCR anew, one entry per CDR3 protein. The sample has a few hundred thousand distinct CDR3 sequences; roughly 41% are singletons. The sample was glioma tissue, nonneoplastic brain tissue, or PBMCs (not recorded which). The receptors originated from a human donor with low-grade glioma or glioblastoma, undergoing nonglioma brain surgery, or in good health (not recorded which).

In the case of this clonotype: This clone may be a read error of a much larger clone one base away. The CDR3 protein is CSALKGGTNTEALF. The CDR3 DNA reads as TGCAGTGCCCTAAAAGGAGGCACAAACACTGAAGCTCTCTTT. J is TRBJ1-1 and V is TRBV20-1; D gene uncertain. Germline CDR1 and CDR2: DFQATT and SNEGSKA (reference sequence). This CDR3 spans 14 amino acids.

The genes are TRBV12-3 or TRBV12-4 and TRBJ1-5; D is ambiguous. V lost 1 base to trimming and J lost 4 bases, with 11 bases between them. The CDR3 contains 15 residues. Written as DNA, the CDR3 is TGTGCCAGCAGTTTAGACCCCCAGAATAATCAGCCCCAGCATTTT. Translation: CASSLDPQNNQPQHF.

The rearrangement links TRBV20-1 to TRBJ2-5, with 8 bases aligning to TRBD1. Unmatched junction bases numbered 8, after V lost 0 bases and J lost 5 bases. The CDR3 consists of 15 residues. The germline gives CDR1 DFQATT, CDR2 SNEGSKA (reference sequence). The CDR3 spells CSARDPSGGTETQYF. The CDR3 DNA reads TGCAGTGCTAGAGATCCCTCAGGGGGCACGGAGACCCAGTACTTC.

This chain links TRBV7-2 with TRBJ2-7, with TRBD1 matching 7 bases. V lost 5 bases to trimming and J lost 2 bases; unmatched junction nucleotides: 9. The CDR3 runs 15 residues. Germline V gives CDR1 SGHTA, CDR2 FQGNSA. CDR3 residues: CASSIDRDSTYEQYF. Written as DNA, the CDR3 is TGTGCCAGCAGCATCGACAGGGATTCAACCTACGAGCAGTACTTC.

The CDR3 sequence is CASSPARVSGRNEQFF. The CDR3 DNA reads as TGTGCCAGCAGTCCCGCCCGGGTTAGCGGGAGGAATGAGCAGTTCTTC. The chain recombines TRBV27 with TRBJ2-1; 10 bases align to TRBD2. Germline V lookup: CDR1 MNHEY, CDR2 SMNVEV (reference sequence). The CDR3 spans 16 residues. The V and J ends lost 5 bases and 7 bases, in that order; junction bases with no gene match: 11.